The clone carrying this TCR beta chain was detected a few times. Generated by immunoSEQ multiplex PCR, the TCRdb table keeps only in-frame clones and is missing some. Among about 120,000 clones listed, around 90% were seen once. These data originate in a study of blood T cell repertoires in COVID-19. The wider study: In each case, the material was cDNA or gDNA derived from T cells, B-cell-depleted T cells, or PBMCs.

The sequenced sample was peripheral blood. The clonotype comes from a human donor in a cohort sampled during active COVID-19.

This chain's CDR3 is CASSLAGLPTADIQYF. The CDR3 DNA reads as TGTGCCAGCAGCTTGGCGGGACTCCCTACGGCTGACATTCAGTACTTC. V gene TRBV5-5 combines with J gene TRBJ2-4, with D perhaps matching TRBD2 (6 bases). This CDR3 region has 16 residues. CDR1 and CDR2 from the germline V gene are SGHKS and YYEKEE (reference sequence). Trimming removed 0 bases at V and 8 bases at J, with 18 bases between. The full variable domain, with the rest looked up from reference TRBV5-5 and TRBJ2-4, is DAGVTQSPTHLIKTRGQQVTLRCSPISGHKSVSWYQQVLGQGPQFIFQYYEKEERGRGNFPDRFSARQFPNYSSELNVNALLLGDSALYLCASSLAGLPTADIQYFGAGTRLSVL.